These T cell receptor beta chains were read from a single sample in a study of blood T cell repertoires in COVID-19. Only in-frame clones appear in the TCRdb table, and some are missing; sequencing was by immunoSEQ multiplex PCR. The sample contains over 350,000 clones, more than 85% of which appear only once. Sequencing used PBMCs or T cells enriched from blood (not recorded which). These receptors were taken from a middle-aged woman who had been exposed to COVID-19. The CDR3 runs from the conserved cysteine through the conserved F or W. The D gene is left open where the match is weak. Only some rows state a clone size, as once, few, many or a class for expanded clones.

D	V	size	J	DNA	CDR3
TRBD1	TRBV6-5	NA	TRBJ1-2	TGTGCCAGCACGGACAGGGCTAACTATGGCTACACCTTC	CASTDRANYGYTF
NA	TRBV27	NA	TRBJ1-6	TGTGCCAGCAGTTTCGACAGTGGTTCACCCCTCCACTTT	CASSFDSGSPLHF
NA	TRBV11-2	NA	TRBJ2-1	TGTGCCAGCAGCCCGAGTCCCCAGGGCTACAATGAGCAGTTCTTC	CASSPSPQGYNEQFF
NA	TRBV9	NA	TRBJ2-1	TGTGCCAGCAGCGCCGCCCTGAGGAGAGTTACGGGAGAGGCCCATGAGCAGTTCTTC	CASSAALRRVTGEAHEQFF
TRBD2	TRBV4-1	NA	TRBJ2-5	TGCGCCAGCAGTTCAAGTAGCGGGGGCACAGCAAAAGAGACCCAGTACTTC	CASSSSSGGTAKETQYF
TRBD2	TRBV5-1	NA	TRBJ2-5	TGCGCCAGCAGCTTGGCGCGGCTAGCGGCTAGCCAAGAGACCCAGTACTTC	CASSLARLAASQETQYF
TRBD1	TRBV3-1/TRBV3-2	NA	TRBJ1-2	TGTGCCAGCAGCCACAACTATAGACAGGGGAGTACCTACTATGGCTACACCTTC	CASSHNYRQGSTYYGYTF
TRBD1	TRBV5-4	NA	TRBJ1-1	TGTGCCAGCAGCTTGAGAGGGGGCGGTGAAGCTTTCTTT	CASSLRGGGEAFF
TRBD1	TRBV2	NA	TRBJ1-2	TGTGCCAGCAGTGTAAAACAGGGGGCCGGGGGCTACACCTTC	CASSVKQGAGGYTF
NA	TRBV5-4	NA	TRBJ1-5	TGTGCCAGCAGCCAGGACCCGCGGGGCAATCAGCCCCAGCATTTT	CASSQDPRGNQPQHF
TRBD1	TRBV11-2	NA	TRBJ2-3	TGTGCCAGCAGCTTAGGAGGGACAGGGGGCTCAGATACGCAGTATTTT	CASSLGGTGGSDTQYF
TRBD1	TRBV6-5	NA	TRBJ2-7	TGTGCCAGCAGTCCTACAGGGGTTGGTACCTACGAGCAGTACTTC	CASSPTGVGTYEQYF
TRBD2	TRBV24-1	NA	TRBJ2-1	TGTGCCACCAGTGGTCCCATGACTAGCGGGGGGGCTAATGAGCAGTTCTTC	CATSGPMTSGGANEQFF
NA	TRBV19	NA	TRBJ2-3	TGTGCCAGTAGTTTCGGCGGGACTACAGATACGCAGTATTTT	CASSFGGTTDTQYF
NA	TRBV5-6	NA	TRBJ1-1	TGTGCCAGCAGCTTGGCGCGACACCCCACTGAAGCTTTCTTT	CASSLARHPTEAFF
NA	TRBV30	NA	TRBJ1-2	TGTGCCTGCGAGTCCGACTATGGCTACACCTTC	CACESDYGYTF
TRBD1	TRBV18	NA	TRBJ1-6	TGTGCCAGCTCACGAGACAGGGGGCTCGATAATTCACCCCTCCACTTT	CASSRDRGLDNSPLHF
TRBD1	TRBV5-4	NA	TRBJ1-1	TGTGCCAGCAGCTTGACCGGGACAGGGGGCACTGAAGCTTTCTTT	CASSLTGTGGTEAFF
TRBD1	TRBV27	NA	TRBJ2-7	TGTGCCAGCAGTTCCCGGGACAGGGGGATCTACGAGCAGTACTTC	CASSSRDRGIYEQYF
TRBD2	TRBV7-8	NA	TRBJ2-7	TGTGCCAGCAGTATAGCGGGTCCCTACGAGCAGTACTTC	CASSIAGPYEQYF
NA	TRBV19	NA	TRBJ1-3	TGTGCCAGCAGGTCCGGGACTGTCCTCGGAAACACCATATATTTT	CASRSGTVLGNTIYF
TRBD1	TRBV6-4	NA	TRBJ2-3	TGTGCCAGCAGTGAGGGACAGGCTAGCACAGATACGCAGTATTTT	CASSEGQASTDTQYF
NA	TRBV7-2	NA	TRBJ1-1	TGTGCCAGCAGCTTAGTACAGAGGAACACTGAAGCTTTCTTT	CASSLVQRNTEAFF
NA	TRBV7-8	NA	TRBJ1-6	TGTGCCAGCAGCTTAGGGACCTCTCCCAGGGGAGATTCACCCCTCCACTTT	CASSLGTSPRGDSPLHF
NA	TRBV7-3	NA	TRBJ1-1	TGTGCCAGCAGCTTAAATTCTAGGCAGCAGAACACTGAAGCTTTCTTT	CASSLNSRQQNTEAFF
NA	TRBV5-4	NA	TRBJ2-7	TGTGCCAGCAGCTTTGGGCTTTCCTCCCACGAGCAGTACTTC	CASSFGLSSHEQYF
TRBD2	TRBV19	NA	TRBJ2-1	TGTGCGAGTGGGACTAGCGGCTACAATGAGCAGTTCTTC	CASGTSGYNEQFF
TRBD1	TRBV30	NA	TRBJ2-7	TGTGCCTGGAGTCCTCGCGTAGGGACAGGGGTCTACGAGCAGTACTTC	CAWSPRVGTGVYEQYF
NA	TRBV19	NA	TRBJ1-4	TGTGCCAGTAGCACCGGGACTCGAATCAATGAAAAACTGTTTTTT	CASSTGTRINEKLFF
TRBD1	TRBV19	NA	TRBJ1-2	TGTGCCAGTAGTGGTCCCCATGGACAGGGAGGATCCTATGGCTACACCTTC	CASSGPHGQGGSYGYTF
TRBD2	TRBV4-3	NA	TRBJ2-3	TGCGCCAGCAGCCAAGAAAGAACCGGGACTAGCGGGAAAGGGGATACGCAGTATTTT	CASSQERTGTSGKGDTQYF
TRBD1	TRBV18	NA	TRBJ1-5	TGTGCCAGCTCACCATCGACAGGGAGCAATCAGCCCCAGCATTTT	CASSPSTGSNQPQHF
NA	TRBV5-1	NA	TRBJ2-5	TGCGCCAGCAGCTTGGGGAGTCAAGAGACCCAGTACTTC	CASSLGSQETQYF
TRBD1	TRBV18	NA	TRBJ1-1	TGTGCCAGCTCCCACGGACAGGAGACTGAAGCTTTCTTT	CASSHGQETEAFF
TRBD1	TRBV5-4	NA	TRBJ1-2	TGTGCCAGCAGCTTGGCGGGACAGGGGACCTATGGCTACACCTTC	CASSLAGQGTYGYTF
NA	TRBV18	NA	TRBJ1-1	TGTGCCAGCTCACCAGGAAGGGGGGGAATGTCTGAAGCTTTCTTT	CASSPGRGGMSEAFF
NA	TRBV5-1	NA	TRBJ1-4	TGCGCCAGCAGCTCTACAGGGTTCTATAATGAAAAACTGTTTTTT	CASSSTGFYNEKLFF
NA	TRBV29-1	NA	TRBJ1-6	TGCAGCGTTGCGGCGGGGAGCAATTCACCCCTCCACTTT	CSVAAGSNSPLHF
NA	TRBV10-2	NA	TRBJ1-1	TGCGCCAGCAGTGGGTCCAGGGGGAACACTGAAGCTTTCTTT	CASSGSRGNTEAFF
TRBD2	TRBV9	once	TRBJ2-7	TGTGCCAGCAGCGACGAAGCGGGAGGCTACGAGCAGTACTTC	CASSDEAGGYEQYF
NA	TRBV30	NA	TRBJ1-5	TGTGCCTGGAGTACTCGAGGGGGAGGGAATCAGCCCCAGCATTTT	CAWSTRGGGNQPQHF
TRBD2	TRBV30	NA	TRBJ2-1	TGTGCCTGGCTCCCCGGGACTAGTATGTTCAATGAGCAGTTCTTC	CAWLPGTSMFNEQFF
NA	TRBV14	NA	TRBJ1-6	TGTGCCAGCAACGCTAGAGTCTCCTATAATTCACCCCTCCACTTT	CASNARVSYNSPLHF
NA	TRBV5-4	once	TRBJ1-5	TGTGCCAGCAGCTTCGAGGGCAATCAGCCCCAGCATTTT	CASSFEGNQPQHF
NA	TRBV29-1	NA	TRBJ1-1	TGCAGCGTAGAACAGGCCACTGAAGCTTTCTTT	CSVEQATEAFF